The rows below give T cell receptor beta chains drawn from one sample of a study of CD8+ T cells in alopecia areata. Only in-frame clones appear in the TCRdb table, and some are missing; sequencing was by immunoSEQ multiplex PCR. This sample has about 290,000 clones, with roughly 64% found just once. The sample was CD4+ T cells sorted from blood, taken at week 24, from a patient treated with tofacitinib. Receptors originate from a human donor with alopecia areata. Each CDR3 is given with its conserved first and last residue. A D gene is named only where the DNA matches it firmly. Only part of the rows carry a size: once, few, many, or a class if the clone is expanded.

clone_size j_call v_call d_call cdr3_nt cdr3_aa
NA TRBJ1-6 TRBV27 NA TGTGCCAGCAGTCCCTCGTGGTTCGGTAATTCACCCCTCCACTTT CASSPSWFGNSPLHF
few TRBJ2-7 TRBV5-1 TRBD2 TGCGCCAGCAGCTTGGCTAGCGGGCCTTACTACGAGCAGTACTTC CASSLASGPYYEQYF
NA TRBJ1-1 TRBV29-1 NA TGCAGCGTTGAAGTCCGGACTGTGAACACTGAAGCTTTCTTT CSVEVRTVNTEAFF
NA TRBJ2-1 TRBV23-1 NA TGCGCCAGCAGTCAATATTACGGGACTGATTCCTACAATGAGCAGTTCTTC CASSQYYGTDSYNEQFF
NA TRBJ1-6 TRBV4-1 NA TGCGCCAGCAGCCAAGTGGTGGATTCACCCCTCCACTTT CASSQVVDSPLHF
NA TRBJ2-3 TRBV28 NA TGTGCCAGCAGTTTTGACCCCACAGATACGCAGTATTTT CASSFDPTDTQYF
NA TRBJ2-7 TRBV29-1 TRBD1 TGCAGCGTTGGGGGAGGACAGGGGACCTACGAGCAGTACTTC CSVGGGQGTYEQYF
NA TRBJ2-5 TRBV4-2 NA TGTGCCAGCAGCCGATACCAAGAGACCCAGTACTTC CASSRYQETQYF
few TRBJ2-1 TRBV5-4 NA TGTGCCAGCAGCTTGGCGGGGTTCGATGAGCAGTTCTTC CASSLAGFDEQFF
NA TRBJ2-3 TRBV4-2 NA TGTGCCAGCAGCCAAGAAATACTTGGGCTAGCGATTGATACGCAGTATTTT CASSQEILGLAIDTQYF
NA TRBJ2-3 TRBV7-9 NA TGTGCCAGCAGCTTAGACGGAGATACGCAGTATTTT CASSLDGDTQYF
NA TRBJ1-4 TRBV7-9 NA TGTGCCAGCTCTATCGGTGAAAAACTGTTTTTT CASSIGEKLFF
NA TRBJ2-7 TRBV10-3 TRBD2 TGTGCCACAGGACTAGCGGGGGCTCCCGGGCAGTACTTC CATGLAGAPGQYF
few TRBJ2-6 TRBV28 NA TGTGCCAGCAGTTTATATGAGTCTGGTTACTCTGGGGCCAACGTCCTGACTTTC CASSLYESGYSGANVLTF
NA TRBJ2-2 TRBV12-5 TRBD1 TGTGCTAGTGGAAGCCGGGACAGGGAAAGGACCGGGGAGCTGTTTTTT CASGSRDRERTGELFF
NA TRBJ1-1 TRBV25-1 NA TGTGCCAGCAGTGAATCCCCCAGACCCGGGAGAGAAGCTTTCTTT CASSESPRPGREAFF
few TRBJ1-2 TRBV27 TRBD1 TGTGCCAGCAGCGACAGGGTACGGGGCTACACCTTC CASSDRVRGYTF
few TRBJ1-2 TRBV4-1 TRBD1 TGCGCCAGCAGCCGGGGACAGAACTATGGCTACACCTTC CASSRGQNYGYTF
NA TRBJ1-1 TRBV30 NA TGTGCCTGGAGTCCCCCGAGACCTCCGAAGAACACTGAAGCTTTCTTT CAWSPPRPPKNTEAFF
NA TRBJ2-3 TRBV4-2 NA TGTGCCAGCAGCCAAGAATGGGGGAGCTTCACAGATACGCAGTATTTT CASSQEWGSFTDTQYF
NA TRBJ2-5 TRBV7-8 TRBD2 TGTGCCAGCAGACCAGGACTAGCTGGGGAGACCCAGTACTTC CASRPGLAGETQYF
NA TRBJ2-3 TRBV4-3 NA TGCGCCAGCAGCCAAGAAGCTAGCACAGATACGCAGTATTTT CASSQEASTDTQYF
NA TRBJ1-2 TRBV7-9 NA TGTGCCAGCAGCGCCCAGGGTGGTAACTATGGCTACACCTTC CASSAQGGNYGYTF
NA TRBJ2-3 TRBV7-2 NA TGTGCCAGCAGCTTAGTGGCACTGACAGATACGCAGTATTTT CASSLVALTDTQYF
few TRBJ2-3 TRBV20-1 NA TGCAGTGCTAGCGGGCACGCCTATTATTTT CSASGHAYYF
NA TRBJ2-7 TRBV7-2 TRBD2 TGTGCCAGCAGCTTAGTAGCGGGGGTCTACGAGCAGTACTTC CASSLVAGVYEQYF
NA TRBJ2-3 TRBV7-9 NA TGTGCCAGCAGCCTTCTCGGACCAGGCACAGATACGCAGTATTTT CASSLLGPGTDTQYF
NA TRBJ2-5 TRBV20-1 NA TGCAGTTCGGGGGCACTTAGGGGCCAGTACTTC CSSGALRGQYF
NA TRBJ2-5 TRBV28 NA TGTGCCAGCAGTTTACCCCACCTGGAGACCCAGTACTTC CASSLPHLETQYF
NA TRBJ2-5 TRBV25-1 NA TGTGCCAGCAGTGCCTACCAAGAGACCCAGTACTTC CASSAYQETQYF
NA TRBJ2-7 TRBV10-3 NA TGTGCCATCAGTACCCAAACCTACGAGCAGTACTTC CAISTQTYEQYF
NA TRBJ2-5 TRBV5-4 NA TGTGCCAGCAGCTTCAACAGACCCCAAGAGACCCAGTACTTC CASSFNRPQETQYF
NA TRBJ2-1 TRBV5-1 NA TGCGCCAGCAGCTTCGGTGGGGGCCGAGTAAACAATGAGCAGTTCTTC CASSFGGGRVNNEQFF
few TRBJ2-3 TRBV28 TRBD2 TGTGCCAGCAGTTCAGGCGGGGGAAGCACAGATACGCAGTATTTT CASSSGGGSTDTQYF
NA TRBJ2-5 TRBV27 NA TGTGCCAGCAGTACTCCCCGGGGTGCTCGGGGGAGCGAGACCCAGTACTTC CASSTPRGARGSETQYF
NA TRBJ2-3 TRBV28 TRBD2 TGTGCCAGCAGCCCCGCCCGACTAGCGGGGGGCACAGATACGCAGTATTTT CASSPARLAGGTDTQYF
NA TRBJ1-4 TRBV28 NA TGTGCCAGCAGTCAGGGGTTGGGTAATGAAAAACTGTTTTTT CASSQGLGNEKLFF
few TRBJ1-2 TRBV19 NA TGTGCCAGTAATCCGGGGCTGGGGTACGGCTACACCTTC CASNPGLGYGYTF
NA TRBJ1-2 TRBV30 NA TGTGCCTGGAGTGTACTCCCCAAAACGCGCTACACCTTC CAWSVLPKTRYTF
NA TRBJ1-2 TRBV30 TRBD1 TGTGCCTGGCAAGGACAGGGGGGGAACTATGGCTACACCTTC CAWQGQGGNYGYTF
NA TRBJ1-1 TRBV29-1 NA TGCAGCGTTTACCTTCTTGAAGCTTTCTTT CSVYLLEAFF
NA TRBJ2-5 TRBV7-7 NA TGTGCTAGCAGCTTAGGGCACAGCCTCCAAGAGACCCAGTACTTC CASSLGHSLQETQYF
NA TRBJ1-6 TRBV6-5 NA TGTGCCAGCAGTTACGATGGGGAGGATTCACCCCTCCACTTT CASSYDGEDSPLHF
NA TRBJ2-1 TRBV30 NA TGTGCCTGGAGTGGACGTCAGCGCGTGGGCCAATTCTACAATGAGCAGTTCTTC CAWSGRQRVGQFYNEQFF
NA TRBJ2-1 TRBV30 NA TGTGCCTGGTCACTACTTCCTCCGGGGAATGAGCAGTTCTTC CAWSLLPPGNEQFF
NA TRBJ2-7 TRBV20-1 NA TGCAGTGCTTTCAGCGGATCCGAGCAGTACTTC CSAFSGSEQYF
NA TRBJ1-5 TRBV7-2 TRBD1 TGTGCCAGCAGCATGGGACAGGGGTTTGCGCCCCAGCATTTT CASSMGQGFAPQHF
NA TRBJ1-6 TRBV4-3 NA TGCGCCAGCAGCCCACGGACCAATTCACCCCTCCACTTT CASSPRTNSPLHF
NA TRBJ2-7 TRBV5-4 NA TGTGCCAGCAGCTTGAGCAAATTGGGGGTAGTCGAGCAGTACTTC CASSLSKLGVVEQYF
NA TRBJ2-1 TRBV5-1 NA TGCGCCAACAAAAGACCAGGACTTAACAATGAGCAGTTCTTC CANKRPGLNNEQFF
NA TRBJ1-4 TRBV7-8 TRBD1 TGTGCCAGCAGCCAAACCCCCCCGGGACAGGGGGATGAAAAACTGTTTTTT CASSQTPPGQGDEKLFF
NA TRBJ2-7 TRBV29-1 TRBD2 TGCAGCGTTACTAGCGGGGGGGCCCCCTACGAGCAGTACTTC CSVTSGGAPYEQYF
NA TRBJ2-2 TRBV29-1 NA TGCAGCGCCGGGACCAACCGGGCCGGGGAGCTGTTTTTT CSAGTNRAGELFF